The rows below give T cell receptor beta chains drawn from one sample of a study of CD8 T cells in ankylosing spondylitis. Using its own MiXCR run on the 5' RACE reads, TCRdb lists one record per CDR3 protein. The sample consists of about 220,000 distinct CDR3 sequences, 6% to 8% of them appearing once. The sample comprised blood, either unsorted or a sorted T cell fraction (not recorded which). Receptors were obtained from a male donor with ankylosing spondylitis. Both conserved end residues are part of each CDR3. Each record gives: CDR3 DNA, CDR3 protein, V gene, D gene, clone size, J gene. A D gene is named only where the DNA matches it firmly. Rows give clone size only sometimes, using once, few, many, or a class for an expanded clone.

TGTGCCACCAGTGGGGGTTGGGACAATGAGCAGTTCTTC	CATSGGWDNEQFF	TRBV24-1	NA	many	TRBJ2-1
TGTGCCAGCAGTTCCTATAGCGTCCCTTCCTACAATGAGCAGTTCTTC	CASSSYSVPSYNEQFF	TRBV28	NA	many	TRBJ2-1
TGCGCCAGCAGCTTGCCAGGGCGGGAGGCTTACGAGCAGTACTTC	CASSLPGREAYEQYF	TRBV5-1	TRBD2	few	TRBJ2-7
TGTGCCAGCAGCTCACAGGGCGGTGAGCAGTTCTTC	CASSSQGGEQFF	TRBV11-2	NA	NA	TRBJ2-1
TGCAGTGCAGAACCCCGGAACAACGAGCAGTACTTC	CSAEPRNNEQYF	TRBV20-1	NA	many	TRBJ2-7
TGTGCCAGCAACCGACAGGGGCTGAATTCACCCCTCCACTTT	CASNRQGLNSPLHF	TRBV7-9	TRBD1	few	TRBJ1-6
TGTGCCAGCAGCCAAGAGGGGGGTCAGTCGCTTGGGAACACCATATATTTT	CASSQEGGQSLGNTIYF	TRBV4-2	NA	many	TRBJ1-3
TGCGCCAGCAGCCAAGATAAAGACGTTAAAGCTTTCTTT	CASSQDKDVKAFF	TRBV4-1	NA	many	TRBJ1-1
TGTGCCAGCAGCTTTGGGGACACTGAAGCTTTCTTT	CASSFGDTEAFF	TRBV7-9	NA	many	TRBJ1-1
TGTGCCAGCAGTTTCAACAGGGATAGCAATCAGCCCCAGCATTTT	CASSFNRDSNQPQHF	TRBV27	NA	many	TRBJ1-5
TGCGCCAGCAGCGTAACTAGCGGGAGATGGGCCACCGGGGAGCTGTTTTTT	CASSVTSGRWATGELFF	TRBV4-3	TRBD2	NA	TRBJ2-2
TGTGCCAGCAGCGGACGGACCTTATGGCCCCAGCATTTT	CASSGRTLWPQHF	TRBV27	NA	many	TRBJ1-5
TGTGCCTCCTCTTGGACAGCTAATCAGCCCCAGCATTTT	CASSWTANQPQHF	TRBV27	NA	many	TRBJ1-5
TGCAGTGCCCCCGGGAAAAGGGACTATGGTGAGCAGTTCTTC	CSAPGKRDYGEQFF	TRBV20-1	TRBD2	NA	TRBJ2-1
TGTGCCAGCAGCAAAGGTGCCTCCTTCGACATACCCGAGCAGTACTTC	CASSKGASFDIPEQYF	TRBV21-1	NA	many	TRBJ2-7
TGTGCCAGCAGCGTAGTAGGGGCGGGAGTTTTCACTGAAGCTTTCTTT	CASSVVGAGVFTEAFF	TRBV9	NA	many	TRBJ1-1
TGCGCCAGCAGCCAAGGGACTAGCGAGTCCTACGAGCAGTACTTC	CASSQGTSESYEQYF	TRBV4-1	TRBD2	many	TRBJ2-7
TGTGCCAGCAGCCGGGCAGCGGGAGTTCCCTCCTACGAGCAGTACTTC	CASSRAAGVPSYEQYF	TRBV7-2	TRBD2	few	TRBJ2-7
TGTGCCAGCAGCCACGGACTAGCGGGAGTTGAGCAGTTCTTC	CASSHGLAGVEQFF	TRBV4-2	TRBD2	many	TRBJ2-1
TGTGCCAGTAGTAACCGTTGGGAGGGCTTTGAGCAGTTCTTC	CASSNRWEGFEQFF	TRBV19	TRBD2	many	TRBJ2-1
TGTGCCAGCAGCTTTCAGGCAGCGAACACTGAAGCTTTCTTT	CASSFQAANTEAFF	TRBV5-6	NA	NA	TRBJ1-1
TGTGCCAGCAGCTTAGAGGGCAGCACCTACGAGCAGTACTTC	CASSLEGSTYEQYF	TRBV7-9	NA	many	TRBJ2-7
TGTGCCAGCAGCCCTCTACAGGGGACAAAAACTGAAGCTTTCTTT	CASSPLQGTKTEAFF	TRBV7-9	TRBD1	many	TRBJ1-1
TGCAGTGCTAGAGGCCGTGACAGGGGCTCAAACAATCAGCCCCAGCATTTT	CSARGRDRGSNNQPQHF	TRBV20-1	TRBD1	many	TRBJ1-5
TGTGCCAGCAGCGGGAGGACAGGAGACTCCTACAATGAGCAGTTCTTC	CASSGRTGDSYNEQFF	TRBV9	TRBD1	many	TRBJ2-1
TGCAGTGCTAGAGATCAAAGGATTGAGCCCCAGCATTTT	CSARDQRIEPQHF	TRBV20-1	NA	many	TRBJ1-5
TGCAGTGCATCGACAGGGATCAATCAGCCCCAGCATTTT	CSASTGINQPQHF	TRBV20-1	TRBD1	few	TRBJ1-5
TGTGCCAGCAGTTTAAGGGGGGAAAACACCGGGGAGCTGTTTTTT	CASSLRGENTGELFF	TRBV12-3/TRBV12-4	NA	many	TRBJ2-2
TGCGCCAGCAGCCAAGATCGTCTAGGGACTGGAAAACTGTTTTTT	CASSQDRLGTGKLFF	TRBV4-3	NA	many	TRBJ1-4
TGCAGCGCCCTATCCGGGACCTCGGGTCCGGATGAGCAGTTCTTC	CSALSGTSGPDEQFF	TRBV29-1	NA	many	TRBJ2-1
TGTGCCAGCAGCCAAGATCTGGGGGGCACCTATGGCTACACCTTC	CASSQDLGGTYGYTF	TRBV14	NA	NA	TRBJ1-2
TGTGCCAGCAGCTCAGGACAGGGGTGGTACAATGAGCAGTTCTTC	CASSSGQGWYNEQFF	TRBV5-6	TRBD1	few	TRBJ2-1
TGTGCCAGCAGTTACTCGAATCCAGGAGTAAACACCATATATTTT	CASSYSNPGVNTIYF	TRBV6-5	NA	few	TRBJ1-3
TGCGCCAGCAGCCTATCAGGGGGATGGTATGGCTACACCTTC	CASSLSGGWYGYTF	TRBV4-3	TRBD1	many	TRBJ1-2
TGTGCCAGCAGTAACAGGGCGGCGACTGAAGCTTTCTTT	CASSNRAATEAFF	TRBV7-8	NA	many	TRBJ1-1
TGTGCCAGCAGCGAACCCGGTCTGGGGACTGAAGCTTTCTTT	CASSEPGLGTEAFF	TRBV5-6	NA	few	TRBJ1-1
TGTGCCAGCAGCCAAGATCTGAGTAGCGGGAGGAATGAGCAGTTCTTC	CASSQDLSSGRNEQFF	TRBV3-1	TRBD2	many	TRBJ2-1
TGTGCCACCAGTGCGGGAAAGTCCTACGAGCAGTACTTC	CATSAGKSYEQYF	TRBV15	NA	many	TRBJ2-7
TGTGCCAGCAGTGCGATGTTTACGGGGGCTGCCTACAATGAGCAGTTCTTC	CASSAMFTGAAYNEQFF	TRBV12-3/TRBV12-4	NA	many	TRBJ2-1